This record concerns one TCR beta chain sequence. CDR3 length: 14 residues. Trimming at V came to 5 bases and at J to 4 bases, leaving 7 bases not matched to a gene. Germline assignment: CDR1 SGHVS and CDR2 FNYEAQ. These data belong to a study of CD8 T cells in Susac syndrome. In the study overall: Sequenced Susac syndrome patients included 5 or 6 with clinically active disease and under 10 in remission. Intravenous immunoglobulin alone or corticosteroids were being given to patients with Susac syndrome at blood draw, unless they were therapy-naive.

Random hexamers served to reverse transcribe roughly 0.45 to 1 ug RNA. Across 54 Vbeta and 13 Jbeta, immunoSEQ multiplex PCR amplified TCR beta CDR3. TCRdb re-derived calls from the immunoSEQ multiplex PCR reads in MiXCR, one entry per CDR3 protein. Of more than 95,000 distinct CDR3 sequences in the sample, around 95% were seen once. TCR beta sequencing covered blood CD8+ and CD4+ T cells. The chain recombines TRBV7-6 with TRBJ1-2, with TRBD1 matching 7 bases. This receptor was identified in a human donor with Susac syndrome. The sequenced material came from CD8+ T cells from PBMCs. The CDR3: CASSPGGAAYGYTF. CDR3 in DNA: TGTGCCAGCAGCCCAGGGGGGGCTGCCTATGGCTACACCTTC.